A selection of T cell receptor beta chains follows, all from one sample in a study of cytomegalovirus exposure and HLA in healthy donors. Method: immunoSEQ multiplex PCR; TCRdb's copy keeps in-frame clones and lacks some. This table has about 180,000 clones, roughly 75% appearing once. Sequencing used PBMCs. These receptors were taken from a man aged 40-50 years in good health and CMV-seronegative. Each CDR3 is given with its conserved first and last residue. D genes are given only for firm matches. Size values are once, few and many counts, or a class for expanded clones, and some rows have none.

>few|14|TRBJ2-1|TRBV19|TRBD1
TGTGCCAGTAGCAGGGGGTTTTATTACAATGAGCAGTTCTTC
CASSRGFYYNEQFF
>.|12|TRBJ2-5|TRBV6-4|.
TGTGCCAGCAGTACGGGTAAGGAGACCCAGTACTTC
CASSTGKETQYF
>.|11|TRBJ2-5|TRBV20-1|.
TGCAGTGCTAGAAACTTAGAGACCCAGTACTTC
CSARNLETQYF
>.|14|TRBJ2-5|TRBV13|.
TGTGCCAGCAGCCTCCACGGGTACCAAGAGACCCAGTACTTC
CASSLHGYQETQYF
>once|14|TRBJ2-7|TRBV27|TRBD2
TGTGCCAGCAGTCCCTTTCCGGGAGGCTACGAGCAGTACTTC
CASSPFPGGYEQYF
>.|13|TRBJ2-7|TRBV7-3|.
TGTGCCAGCAGCCTGGGACTCGACTACGAGCAGTACTTC
CASSLGLDYEQYF
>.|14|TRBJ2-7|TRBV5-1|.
TGCGCCAGCAGCTTGGTGGGCAGCATCTACGAGCAGTACTTC
CASSLVGSIYEQYF
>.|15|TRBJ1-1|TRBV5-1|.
TGCGCCAGCAGCTTATTCGGACAGCCGAACACTGAAGCTTTCTTT
CASSLFGQPNTEAFF
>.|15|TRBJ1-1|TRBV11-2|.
TGTGCCAGCAGCTCGGCCTACGGGGTCAGGACTGAAGCTTTCTTT
CASSSAYGVRTEAFF
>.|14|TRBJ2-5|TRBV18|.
TGTGCCAGCTCACCTACCGAGCGGCCAGAGACCCAGTACTTC
CASSPTERPETQYF
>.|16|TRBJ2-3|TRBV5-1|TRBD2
TGCGCCAGCAGCTCGGGGATAGCGGGGCTGGGAGATACGCAGTATTTT
CASSSGIAGLGDTQYF
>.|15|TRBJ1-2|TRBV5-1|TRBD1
TGCGCCAACATGAGCACATATGGGACAGGCTATGGCTACACCTTC
CANMSTYGTGYGYTF
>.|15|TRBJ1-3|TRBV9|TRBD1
TGTGCCAGCAGCCCGGGACAGGGCTCTGGAAACACCATATATTTT
CASSPGQGSGNTIYF
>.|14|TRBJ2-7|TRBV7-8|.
TGTGCCAGCAGCTCCAGCGGCAGGCTACACGAGCAGTACTTC
CASSSSGRLHEQYF
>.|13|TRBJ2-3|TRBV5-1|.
TGCGCCAGCAGTACCAGGGGCACAGATACGCAGTATTTT
CASSTRGTDTQYF
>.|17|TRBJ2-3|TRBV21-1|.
TGTGCCAGCAGCACCAGACGGAGACCACCCCGCACAGATACGCAGTATTTT
CASSTRRRPPRTDTQYF
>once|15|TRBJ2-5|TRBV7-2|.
TGTGCCAGCAGCTTAGGGCGGGGCCTCCAAGAGACCCAGTACTTC
CASSLGRGLQETQYF
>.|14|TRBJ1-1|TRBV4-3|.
TGCGCCAGCAGCCAAGAAAGACTGTCGGCTGAAGCTTTCTTT
CASSQERLSAEAFF
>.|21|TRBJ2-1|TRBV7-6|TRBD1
TGTGCCAGCAGCTTAGAGACAGGGTATCTGACCTTACTGAGCTCCTACAATGAGCAGTTCTTC
CASSLETGYLTLLSSYNEQFF
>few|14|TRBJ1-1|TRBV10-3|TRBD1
TGTGCCATCAGTGGACAGGGGCTGAACACTGAAGCTTTCTTT
CAISGQGLNTEAFF
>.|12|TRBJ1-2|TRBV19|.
TGTGCCAGTAGTACCGGACAGACAGGCTACACCTTC
CASSTGQTGYTF
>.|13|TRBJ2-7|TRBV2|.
TGTGCCAGCAGGCTGGACGGGAACTACGAGCAGTACTTC
CASRLDGNYEQYF
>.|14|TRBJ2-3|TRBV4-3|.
TGCGCCAGCAGCCAAGGAACAGGTAGAGATACGCAGTATTTT
CASSQGTGRDTQYF
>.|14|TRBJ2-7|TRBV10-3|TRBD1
TGTGCCATCAGTGAGTGGACAGGGATTTACGAGCAGTACTTC
CAISEWTGIYEQYF
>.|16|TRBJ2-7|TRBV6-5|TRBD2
TGTGCCAGCAGTTACTCCTTAGCGGGGGGGCCGAGAGAGCAGTACTTC
CASSYSLAGGPREQYF
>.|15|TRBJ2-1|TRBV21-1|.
TGTGCCACCAAGCCACGGGACAGATATTACAATGAGCAGTTCTTC
CATKPRDRYYNEQFF
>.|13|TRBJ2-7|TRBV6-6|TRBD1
TGTGCCAGCAGTTCCCGGGACAGCTACGAGCAGTACTTC
CASSSRDSYEQYF
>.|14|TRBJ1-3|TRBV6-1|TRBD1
TGTGCCAGCAGCTTTACAGGGGACGGAAACACCATATATTTT
CASSFTGDGNTIYF